The 24 T cell receptor beta chains below all came from one sample that was sequenced in a study of CD8 T cells in ankylosing spondylitis. TCRdb reprocessed the 5' RACE reads with MiXCR, giving one entry per CDR3 protein. The repertoire has some 140,000 distinct CDR3 sequences, roughly 8.8% of them found once; the top ten carry 7.3%. Sequencing was carried out using synovial fluid, either unsorted or a sorted T cell fraction (not recorded which). The receptors were sampled from a male donor with ankylosing spondylitis.

This clonotype was detected a few times. The CDR3 here is CAGSSGMNNEQFF. CDR3 coding DNA: TGTGCCGGAAGTAGCGGGATGAACAATGAGCAGTTCTTC. V is TRBV9 and J is TRBJ2-1, with 8 positions matching TRBD2. CDR3 length: 13 residues. Trimming cost V 10 bases and J 5 bases; bases outside gene matches: 8. CDR1 is SGDLS and CDR2 is YYNGEE in the germline V gene.

This clonotype was seen a handful of times. The gene calls are TRBV7-2 and TRBJ1-6, with no clear D. The CDR3 extends over 15 amino acids. Germline CDR1 reads SGHTA; CDR2 reads FQGNSA. With 1 base removed from V and 7 bases from J, the gap between germline ends came to 11 bases. The CDR3 region has the DNA TGTGCCAGCAGCTTAGAGAGGTACTCAAATTCACCCCTCCACTTT. This codes for CASSLERYSNSPLHF.

The V call is TRBV11-2, the J call TRBJ2-7; no definite D call. The CDR3 contains 15 residues. Per the germline V gene, CDR1 is SGHAT and CDR2 is FQNNGV. V lost 0 bases and J 2 bases, leaving 11 bases between the germline ends. In nucleotides, the CDR3 is TGTGCCAGCAGCTTAGATCGGAGCCTCGCCTACGAGCAGTACTTC. Translating gives CASSLDRSLAYEQYF.

This clonotype was seen ten or more times. The J gene is TRBJ2-1, the V gene TRBV9; a weak D match, TRBD2 (5 bases). Germline CDR1 reads SGDLS; CDR2 reads YYNGEE. Deletions cut 4 bases from V and 3 bases from J, with 11 bases between. The CDR3 has 14 amino acids. The CDR3 reads CASSPSGNYNEQFF. Written as DNA, the CDR3 is TGTGCCAGCAGCCCGAGCGGAAACTACAATGAGCAGTTCTTC.

This clonotype was recorded many times. The chain is built from TRBV10-3 and TRBJ2-3; D remains ambiguous. The CDR3 totals 14 residues. CDR1 is ENHRY, CDR2 SYGVKD, per germline. V was clipped by 3 bases and J by 2 bases, with 9 bases between them. CDR3 DNA: TGTGCCATCAGTGATCCGGCGTACACAGATACGCAGTATTTT. This translates into CAISDPAYTDTQYF.

This clonotype was recorded at least ten times. In DNA form, the CDR3 reads TGCGCCAGCAGCGACCTAGCGGGCGCCTACAATGAGCAGTTCTTC. Encoded protein: CASSDLAGAYNEQFF. This chain joins TRBV5-1 and TRBJ2-1; 8 bases map to TRBD2. J gave up 2 bases and V 4 bases, and 5 bases lay outside the gene matches. The germline V gene encodes CDR1 SGHRS and CDR2 YFSETQ. The CDR3 consists of 15 residues.

This clonotype was observed many times. The chain carries TRBV24-1 and TRBJ2-1; the D call may be TRBD1 or TRBD2 (5 bases each). This CDR3 is 11 amino acids long. Per the germline V gene, CDR1 is KGHDR and CDR2 is SFDVKD. V was clipped by 5 bases and J by 14 bases, with 12 bases between them. This chain's CDR3 is CATSVRGRKFF. The DNA for the CDR3 is TGTGCCACCAGTGTAAGGGGACGGAAGTTCTTC.

This clonotype was recorded many times. J is TRBJ2-1 and V is TRBV12-3 or TRBV12-4; no firm D call. CDR3 size: 14 residues. V shed 8 bases and J shed 2 bases, with 13 bases lying between them. DNA for the CDR3: TGTGCCAGCGCACCGGCTAGGGCCTACAATGAGCAGTTCTTC. It is translated as CASAPARAYNEQFF.

This clonotype was counted ten times or more. The gene calls are TRBV6-5 and TRBJ1-1; perhaps TRBD1 as D (6 bases). The CDR3 runs to 15 residues. The V end lost 2 bases, the J end lost 1 base, and 11 bases lay between the germline ends. The germline gives CDR1 MNHEY, CDR2 SVGAGI. The CDR3 spells CASSYQGMGNTEAFF. In DNA, the CDR3 is TGTGCCAGCAGTTACCAGGGGATGGGGAACACTGAAGCTTTCTTT.

This clonotype was seen only a few times. The genes are TRBV6-1 and TRBJ2-6; D tentatively reads TRBD1 or TRBD2 (6 bases each). Germline V lookup: CDR1 MNHNS, CDR2 SASEGT. CDR3 length: 18 amino acids. Trimming cost V 6 bases and J 0 bases, with 18 bases left between them. CDR3: CASRRGFGGPSGANVLTF. CDR3 DNA sequence: TGTGCCAGCAGGAGGGGTTTCGGGGGCCCCTCTGGGGCCAACGTCCTGACTTTC.

The rearrangement links TRBV10-3 to TRBJ2-5; maybe TRBD2 (5 bases). Trimming cost V 1 base and J 6 bases, with 6 bases left between them. CDR1 is ENHRY and CDR2 is SYGVKD in the germline V gene. This CDR3 comprises 12 residues. Here the CDR3 DNA reads TGTGCCATCAGTGAGTTCGGGAAGACCCAGTACTTC. Amino acid sequence: CAISEFGKTQYF.

This clonotype occurred many times. The chain employs TRBV20-1 and TRBJ1-5; D is unresolved. The germline V and J ends were trimmed by 2 bases and 6 bases, with 8 bases remaining between them. Germline V gene sequence: CDR1 DFQATT, CDR2 SNEGSKA (reference sequence). This CDR3 is 12 amino acids long. CDR3 sequence (DNA): TGCAGTGCTAGATCGAACAGTCAGCCCCAGCATTTT. Its translation is CSARSNSQPQHF.

V usage is TRBV10-3 and J usage is TRBJ1-2; D not certain. This CDR3 contains 13 residues. The germline gives CDR1 ENHRY, CDR2 SYGVKD. Trimming removed 2 bases at V and 6 bases at J, with 10 bases between. This CDR3 reads CAISEKAEDGYTF. The DNA for the CDR3 is TGTGCCATCAGTGAGAAGGCAGAAGATGGCTACACCTTC.

The sample holds many counts of this clonotype. The chain recombines TRBV20-1 with TRBJ2-7; D is uncertain. CDR3 length: 10 amino acids. Germline V CDR1 and CDR2: DFQATT, SNEGSKA (reference sequence). Trimming removed 5 bases from V and 2 bases from J, with 4 bases in between. The CDR3 here is CSAGTYEQYF. CDR3 nucleotide sequence: TGCAGTGCTGGGACCTACGAGCAGTACTTC.

The chain is built from TRBV6-2 or TRBV6-3 and TRBJ1-3; D not certain. Germline loops: CDR1 MNHEY, CDR2 SVGEGT. V lost 6 bases to trimming and J lost 0 bases, with 12 bases between them. The CDR3 loop spans 15 amino acids. CDR3 region: CASRGDAGSGNTIYF. The DNA of the CDR3 is TGTGCCAGCAGAGGCGACGCTGGCTCTGGAAACACCATATATTTT.

This clonotype was counted at least ten times. The CDR3 spells CSAEGVSTDTQYF. The CDR3 DNA reads TGCAGTGCGGAGGGAGTAAGCACAGATACGCAGTATTTT. This sequence joins TRBV20-1 and TRBJ2-3; the D gene is possibly TRBD2 (6 bases). The germline V gene encodes CDR1 DFQATT and CDR2 SNEGSKA (reference sequence). CDR3 length: 13 amino acids. Between the trimmed V and J ends, which lost 6 bases and 0 bases, there was a span of 10 bases.

The chain links TRBV11-2 to TRBJ2-7, with D perhaps being TRBD1 or TRBD2 (5 bases each). Looked up from germline, CDR1 is SGHAT and CDR2 is FQNNGV. The CDR3 length is 16 residues. V was pared by 2 bases and J by 0 bases, with 14 bases between. CDR3 amino acids: CASSLSGASSSYEQYF. The CDR3 DNA sequence: TGTGCCAGCAGCTTATCCGGGGCCTCGAGCTCCTACGAGCAGTACTTC.

The chain uses TRBV3-1 and TRBJ1-3; weak D call: TRBD1 (5 bases). This CDR3 is 14 amino acids long. V lost 11 bases and J lost 7, with 21 bases in between. Germline assignment: CDR1 LGHDT and CDR2 YNNKEL (reference sequence). CDR3 protein: CACCLQVPWNTIYF. The CDR3 region has the DNA TGTGCCTGCTGCCTACAGGTCCCTTGGAACACCATATATTTT.

This clonotype was seen only a few times. The CDR3 sequence is CSASLRGLETQYF. CDR3 in DNA: TGCAGTGCTTCACTAAGGGGGCTTGAGACCCAGTACTTC. The chain is built from TRBV20-1 and TRBJ2-5, with 7 positions matching TRBD1. This CDR3 has 13 residues. Trimming removed 5 bases from V and 5 bases from J; junction bases left unmatched: 8. Germline CDR1 DFQATT, CDR2 SNEGSKA (reference sequence).

The rearrangement uses TRBV6-6 and TRBJ2-1, with unresolved D. CDR1 is MNHNY, CDR2 SVGAGI, per germline (reference sequence). The CDR3 length is 13 residues. The V end lost 7 bases, the J end lost 0 bases, and 7 bases lay between the germline ends. CDR3 region: CASTAGSYNEQFF. CDR3 bases: TGTGCCAGCACGGCAGGCTCCTACAATGAGCAGTTCTTC.

This clonotype was picked up a small number of times. The rearrangement uses TRBV5-1 and TRBJ2-1; 9 positions match TRBD1. CDR1 and CDR2 from the germline V gene are SGHRS and YFSETQ. With 4 bases clipped from V and 9 bases from J, the junction kept 2 bases outside the gene matches. This CDR3 comprises 12 residues. Written as DNA, the CDR3 is TGCGCCAGCAGCATACAGGGGGCTGAGCAGTTCTTC. Its translation: CASSIQGAEQFF.

This clonotype was counted only a few times. This chain joins TRBV28 and TRBJ2-4, with 7 nucleotides matching TRBD1. CDR1 is MDHEN, CDR2 SYDVKM, per germline. This CDR3 comprises 17 residues. Trimming took 10 bases from V and 0 from J; bases not matched to a gene: 15. As DNA, the CDR3 is TGTGCCACCAAAGAAATACAGGGGATGCTAGCCAAAAACATTCAGTACTTC. Translated, it gives CATKEIQGMLAKNIQYF.

This clonotype was seen only once. This rearrangement joins TRBV3-1 to TRBJ2-5, with 7 nucleotides matching TRBD2. CDR3 size: 16 residues. CDR1 and CDR2 (germline): LGHDT, YNNKEL (reference sequence). Trimming cost V 4 bases and J 5 bases; bases outside gene matches: 13. CDR3 region: CASSPPAQRGAETQYF. In DNA, the CDR3 is TGTGCCAGCAGCCCCCCCGCCCAGCGGGGCGCGGAGACCCAGTACTTC.

The rearrangement uses TRBV20-1 and TRBJ2-1; 7 bases are a match to TRBD2. The CDR3 extends over 16 amino acids. Germline V lookup: CDR1 DFQATT, CDR2 SNEGSKA (reference sequence). V was pared by 0 bases and J by 0 bases, with 5 bases of the junction left unmatched. The CDR3 loop reads CSARDYGGSSYNEQFF. The CDR3, as DNA: TGCAGTGCTAGAGATTATGGCGGGAGCTCCTACAATGAGCAGTTCTTC.